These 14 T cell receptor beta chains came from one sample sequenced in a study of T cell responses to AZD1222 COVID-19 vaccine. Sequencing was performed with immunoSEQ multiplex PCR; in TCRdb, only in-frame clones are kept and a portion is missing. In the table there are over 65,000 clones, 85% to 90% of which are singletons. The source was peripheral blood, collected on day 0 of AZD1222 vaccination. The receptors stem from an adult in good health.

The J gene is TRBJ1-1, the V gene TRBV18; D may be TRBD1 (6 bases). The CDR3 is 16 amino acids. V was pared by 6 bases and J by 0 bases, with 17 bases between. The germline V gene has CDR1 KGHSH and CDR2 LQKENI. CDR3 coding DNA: TGTGCCAGCTCGCCTCTGGGCGGACAGATGAACACTGAAGCTTTCTTT. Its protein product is CASSPLGGQMNTEAFF.

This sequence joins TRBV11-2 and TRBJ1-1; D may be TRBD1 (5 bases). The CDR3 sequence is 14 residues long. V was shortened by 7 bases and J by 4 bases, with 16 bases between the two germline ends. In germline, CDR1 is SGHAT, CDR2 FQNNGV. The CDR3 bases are TGTGCCAGCACCCTGGTAAGAGGGACCACTGAAGCTTTCTTT. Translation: CASTLVRGTTEAFF.

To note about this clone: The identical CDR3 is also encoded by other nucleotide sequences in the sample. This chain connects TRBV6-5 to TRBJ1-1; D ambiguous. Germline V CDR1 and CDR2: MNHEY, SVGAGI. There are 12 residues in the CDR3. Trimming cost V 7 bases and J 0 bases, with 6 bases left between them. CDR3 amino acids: CASNTVNTEAFF. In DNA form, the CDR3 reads TGTGCCAGCAACACAGTGAACACTGAAGCTTTCTTT.

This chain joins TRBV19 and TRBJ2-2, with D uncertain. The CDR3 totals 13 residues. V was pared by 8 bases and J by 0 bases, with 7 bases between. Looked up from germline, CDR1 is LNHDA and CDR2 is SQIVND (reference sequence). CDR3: CASPVPNTGELFF. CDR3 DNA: TGTGCCAGTCCGGTCCCGAACACCGGGGAGCTGTTTTTT.

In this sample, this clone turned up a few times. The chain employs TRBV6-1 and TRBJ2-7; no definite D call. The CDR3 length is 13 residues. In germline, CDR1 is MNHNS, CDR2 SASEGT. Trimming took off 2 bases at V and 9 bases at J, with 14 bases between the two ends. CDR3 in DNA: TGTGCCAGCAGTGAAACCCAGGCCGTCACGCAGTACTTC. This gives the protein CASSETQAVTQYF.

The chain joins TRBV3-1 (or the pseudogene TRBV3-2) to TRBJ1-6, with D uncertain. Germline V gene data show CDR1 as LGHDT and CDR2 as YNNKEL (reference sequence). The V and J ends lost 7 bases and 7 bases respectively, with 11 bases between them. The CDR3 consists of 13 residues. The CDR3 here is CASTQEGNSPLHF. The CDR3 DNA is TGTGCCAGCACTCAGGAGGGCAATTCACCCCTCCACTTT.

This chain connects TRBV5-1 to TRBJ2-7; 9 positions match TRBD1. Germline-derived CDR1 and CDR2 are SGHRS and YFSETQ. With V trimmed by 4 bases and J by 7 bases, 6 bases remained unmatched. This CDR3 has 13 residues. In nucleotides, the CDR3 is TGCGCCAGCAGCCAAACAGGGGGCGGGGAGCAGTACTTC. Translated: CASSQTGGGEQYF.

CDR3 loop: CASSAIGTSSGGYTF. Written as DNA, the CDR3 is TGTGCCAGCAGCGCTATTGGGACTTCTTCGGGAGGCTACACCTTC. The rearrangement uses TRBV6-4 and TRBJ1-2; TRBD1 is a possible D gene (5 bases). With 6 bases removed from V and 8 bases from J, the gap between germline ends came to 22 bases. Germline V lookup: CDR1 MRHNA, CDR2 SNTAGT. The CDR3 runs to 15 residues.

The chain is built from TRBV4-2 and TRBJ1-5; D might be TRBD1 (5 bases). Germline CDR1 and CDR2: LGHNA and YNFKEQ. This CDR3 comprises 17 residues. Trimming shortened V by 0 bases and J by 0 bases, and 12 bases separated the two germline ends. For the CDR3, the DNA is TGTGCCAGCAGCCAAGAGTTCCCGGGGGATAGCAATCAGCCCCAGCATTTT. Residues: CASSQEFPGDSNQPQHF.

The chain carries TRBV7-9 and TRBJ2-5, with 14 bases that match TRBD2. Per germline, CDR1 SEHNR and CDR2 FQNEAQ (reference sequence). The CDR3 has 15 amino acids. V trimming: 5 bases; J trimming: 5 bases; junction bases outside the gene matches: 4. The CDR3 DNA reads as TGTGCCAGCAGCGAGGGACTAGCGGGAGTTGAGACCCAGTACTTC. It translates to CASSEGLAGVETQYF.

CDR3 residues: CASSLGVAGEVETQYF. The CDR3 DNA is TGCGCCAGCAGCTTAGGGGTTGCGGGAGAGGTGGAGACCCAGTACTTC. This chain uses TRBV5-1 with TRBJ2-5; 7 bases align to TRBD2. The germline CDR1 and CDR2 sequences are SGHRS and YFSETQ. The V segment lost 2 bases and the J segment 5 bases; nucleotides outside the gene matches: 12. This CDR3 spans 16 amino acids.

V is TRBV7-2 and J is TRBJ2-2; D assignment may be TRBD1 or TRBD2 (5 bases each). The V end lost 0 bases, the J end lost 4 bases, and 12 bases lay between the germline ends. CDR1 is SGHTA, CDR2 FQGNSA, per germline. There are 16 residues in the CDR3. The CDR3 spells CASSLARGRFTGELFF. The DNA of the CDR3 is TGTGCCAGCAGCTTAGCGAGGGGACGGTTCACCGGGGAGCTGTTTTTT.

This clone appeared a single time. The CDR3 region has the DNA TGCACCTCATCGGGTCGATACGAGCAGTACTTC. Its protein is CTSSGRYEQYF. The chain employs TRBV20-1 and TRBJ2-7; D gene unclear. Germline assignment: CDR1 DFQATT and CDR2 SNEGSKA (reference sequence). CDR3 length: 11 amino acids.

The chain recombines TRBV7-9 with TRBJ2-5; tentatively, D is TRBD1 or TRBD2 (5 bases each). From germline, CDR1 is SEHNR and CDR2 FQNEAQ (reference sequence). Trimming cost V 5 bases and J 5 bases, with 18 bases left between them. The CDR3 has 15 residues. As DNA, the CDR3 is TGTGCCAGCAGCCCTACTACGGGGCCCGGGGAGACCCAGTACTTC. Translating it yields CASSPTTGPGETQYF.